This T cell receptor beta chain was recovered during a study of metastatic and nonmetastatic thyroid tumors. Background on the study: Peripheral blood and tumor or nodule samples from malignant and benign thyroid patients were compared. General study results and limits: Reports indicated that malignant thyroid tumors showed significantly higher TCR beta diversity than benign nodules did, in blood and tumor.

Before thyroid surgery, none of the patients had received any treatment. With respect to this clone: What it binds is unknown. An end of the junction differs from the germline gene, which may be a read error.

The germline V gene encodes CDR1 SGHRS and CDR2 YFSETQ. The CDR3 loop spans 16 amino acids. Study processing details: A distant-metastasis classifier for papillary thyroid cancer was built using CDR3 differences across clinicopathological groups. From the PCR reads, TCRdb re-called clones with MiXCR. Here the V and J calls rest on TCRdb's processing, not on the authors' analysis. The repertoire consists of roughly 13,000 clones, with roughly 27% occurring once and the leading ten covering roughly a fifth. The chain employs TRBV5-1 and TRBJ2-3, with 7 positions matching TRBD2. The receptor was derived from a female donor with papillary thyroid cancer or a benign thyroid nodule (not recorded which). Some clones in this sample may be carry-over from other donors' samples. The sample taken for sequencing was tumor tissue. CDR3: CASSLGEGSSTDTQYF. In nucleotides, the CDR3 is TGCGCCAGCAGCTTGGGGGAGGGCTCTAGCACAGATACACAGTATTTT.